This TCR beta chain was captured by sequencing in a study of cytomegalovirus exposure and HLA in healthy donors. Study overall: Unique TCRs numbering around 85 million, obtained from HLA-typed donors, made up an early data release. Study observations and caveats: Being productive about 87% or about 30% of the time was typical of most TCR beta V segments in an earlier analysis.

Germline V gene sequence: CDR1 SGHRS, CDR2 YFSETQ. This CDR3 region has 14 residues. The V end lost 0 bases, the J end lost 1 base, and 7 bases lay between the germline ends. The PCR employed 60 Vbeta primers together with 13 Jbeta primers. TCRdb's copy holds only in-frame clones and misses some; the assay was immunoSEQ multiplex PCR. The sample lists 200,000 or so clones, 70% to 90% seen once, with around 2% in the top ten. With regard to this clone: Its antigen is still unknown.

The sequenced sample was PBMCs. The sequence derives from a woman younger than 35 in good health and CMV-seropositive. V usage is TRBV5-1 and J usage is TRBJ1-1; D unclear. The CDR3 reads CASSLGVTNTEAFF. CDR3 DNA: TGCGCCAGCAGCTTGGGCGTTACGAACACTGAAGCTTTCTTT.